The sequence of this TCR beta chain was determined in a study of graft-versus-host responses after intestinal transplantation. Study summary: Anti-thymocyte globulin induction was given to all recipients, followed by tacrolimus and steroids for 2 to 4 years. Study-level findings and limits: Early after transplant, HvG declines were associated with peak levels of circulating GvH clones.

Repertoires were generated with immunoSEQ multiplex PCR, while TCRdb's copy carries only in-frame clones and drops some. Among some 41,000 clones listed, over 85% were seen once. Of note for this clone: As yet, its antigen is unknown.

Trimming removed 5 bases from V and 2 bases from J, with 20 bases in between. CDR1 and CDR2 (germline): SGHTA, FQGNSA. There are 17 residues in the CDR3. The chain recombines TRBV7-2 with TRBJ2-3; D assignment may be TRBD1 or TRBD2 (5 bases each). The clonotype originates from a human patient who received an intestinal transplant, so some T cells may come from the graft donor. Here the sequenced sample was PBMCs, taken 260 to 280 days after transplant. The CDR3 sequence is CASSVLGEGPPTDTQYF. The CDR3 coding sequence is TGTGCCAGCAGCGTACTAGGCGAGGGGCCTCCCACAGATACGCAGTATTTT.